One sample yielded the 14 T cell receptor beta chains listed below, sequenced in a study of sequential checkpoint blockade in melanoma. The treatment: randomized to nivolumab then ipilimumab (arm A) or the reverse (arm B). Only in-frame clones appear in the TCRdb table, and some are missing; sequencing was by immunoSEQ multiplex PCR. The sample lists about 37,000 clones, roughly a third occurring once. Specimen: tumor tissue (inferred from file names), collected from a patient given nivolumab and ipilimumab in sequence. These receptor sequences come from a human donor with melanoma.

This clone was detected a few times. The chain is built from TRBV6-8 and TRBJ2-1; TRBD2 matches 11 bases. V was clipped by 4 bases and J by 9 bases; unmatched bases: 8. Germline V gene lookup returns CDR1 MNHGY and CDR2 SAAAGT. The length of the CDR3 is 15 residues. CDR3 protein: CASSSYSGRGSEQFF. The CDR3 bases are TGTGCCAGCAGTTCCTATAGCGGGAGGGGTAGTGAGCAGTTCTTC.

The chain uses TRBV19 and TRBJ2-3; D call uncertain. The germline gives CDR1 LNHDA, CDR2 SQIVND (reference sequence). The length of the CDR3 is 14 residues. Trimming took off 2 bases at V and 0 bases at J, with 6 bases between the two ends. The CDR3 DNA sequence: TGTGCCAGTAGTATACGCCAAAGCACAGATACGCAGTATTTT. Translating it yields CASSIRQSTDTQYF.

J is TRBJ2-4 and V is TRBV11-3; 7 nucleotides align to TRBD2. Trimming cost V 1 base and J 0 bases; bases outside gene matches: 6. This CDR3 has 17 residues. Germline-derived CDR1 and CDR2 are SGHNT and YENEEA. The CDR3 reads CASSLVGGSVAKNIQYF. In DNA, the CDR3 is TGTGCCAGCAGCTTAGTGGGCGGGAGTGTAGCCAAAAACATTCAGTACTTC.

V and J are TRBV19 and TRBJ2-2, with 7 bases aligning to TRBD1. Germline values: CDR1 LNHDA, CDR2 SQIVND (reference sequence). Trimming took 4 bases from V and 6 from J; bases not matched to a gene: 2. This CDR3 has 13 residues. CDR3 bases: TGTGCCAGTAGTACCCAGGGGGCCGGGGAGCTGTTTTTT. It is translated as CASSTQGAGELFF. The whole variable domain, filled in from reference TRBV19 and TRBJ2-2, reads DGGITQSPKYLFRKEGQNVTLSCEQNLNHDAMYWYRQDPGQGLRLIYYSQIVNDFQKGDIAEGYSVSREKKESFPLTVTSAQKNPTAFYLCASSTQGAGELFFGEGSRLTVL.

CDR3 protein: CASSLSGGGNQPQHF. For the CDR3, the DNA is TGTGCCAGCAGTTTATCGGGAGGGGGAAATCAGCCCCAGCATTTT. The chain employs TRBV28 and TRBJ1-5; maybe TRBD1 (6 bases). Germline V CDR1 and CDR2: MDHEN, SYDVKM. This CDR3 region has 15 residues. Trimming left V 1 base short and J 4 bases short, with 11 bases between. The variable domain in full, with the rest retrieved from reference TRBV28 and TRBJ1-5, is DVKVTQSSRYLVKRTGEKVFLECVQDMDHENMFWYRQDPGLGLRLIYFSYDVKMKEKGDIPEGYSVSREKKERFSLILESASTNQTSMYLCASSLSGGGNQPQHFGDGTRLSIL.

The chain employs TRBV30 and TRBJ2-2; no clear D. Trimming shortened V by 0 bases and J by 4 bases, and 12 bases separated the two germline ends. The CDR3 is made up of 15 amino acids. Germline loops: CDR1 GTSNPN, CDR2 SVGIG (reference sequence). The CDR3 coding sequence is TGTGCCTGGAGTGTTCCCGTCGTACTCACCGGGGAGCTGTTTTTT. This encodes CAWSVPVVLTGELFF.

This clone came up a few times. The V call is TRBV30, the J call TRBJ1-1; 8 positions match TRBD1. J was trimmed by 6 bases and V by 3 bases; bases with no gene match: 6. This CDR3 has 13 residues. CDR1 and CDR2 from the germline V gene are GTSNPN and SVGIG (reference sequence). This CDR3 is CAWRTGEWAEAFF. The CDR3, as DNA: TGTGCCTGGAGGACAGGGGAATGGGCTGAAGCTTTCTTT.

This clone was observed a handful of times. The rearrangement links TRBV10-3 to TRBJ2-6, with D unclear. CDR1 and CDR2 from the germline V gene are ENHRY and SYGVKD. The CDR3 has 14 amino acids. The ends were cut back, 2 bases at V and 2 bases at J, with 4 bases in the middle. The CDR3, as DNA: TGTGCCATCAGTGAGGGGGCTGGGGCCAACGTCCTGACTTTC. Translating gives CAISEGAGANVLTF.

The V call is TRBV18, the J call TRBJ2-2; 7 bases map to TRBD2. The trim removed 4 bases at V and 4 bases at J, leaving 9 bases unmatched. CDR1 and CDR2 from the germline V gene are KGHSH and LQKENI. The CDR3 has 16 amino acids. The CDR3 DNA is TGTGCCAGCTCACGCTCGGCGGGAGCGGGCACCGGGGAGCTGTTTTTT. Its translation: CASSRSAGAGTGELFF.

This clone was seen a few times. In DNA form, the CDR3 reads TGTGCCAGCAGCCCGGGGGCGGGGTGGGGACAGCCCCAGCATTTT. This encodes CASSPGAGWGQPQHF. The rearrangement links TRBV6-8 to TRBJ1-5, with D tentatively TRBD1 (6 bases). Trimming shortened V by 6 bases and J by 7 bases, and 19 bases separated the two germline ends. The CDR3 consists of 15 residues. Germline lookup yields CDR1 MNHGY and CDR2 SAAAGT.

In nucleotides, the CDR3 is TGTGCCAGCAGCTTAGGGGGTTGGGGGCAGCCCCAGCATTTT. Its translation: CASSLGGWGQPQHF. The chain combines TRBV11-3 with TRBJ1-5; D might be TRBD1 (5 bases). The germline CDR1 and CDR2 sequences are SGHNT and YENEEA. Trimming pared 1 base from V and 7 bases from J, leaving 11 bases between. CDR3 length: 14 amino acids.

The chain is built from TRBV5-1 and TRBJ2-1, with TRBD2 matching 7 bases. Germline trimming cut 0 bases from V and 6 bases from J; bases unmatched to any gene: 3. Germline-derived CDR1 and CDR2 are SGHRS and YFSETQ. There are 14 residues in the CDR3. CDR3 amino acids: CASSLGPSGNEQFF. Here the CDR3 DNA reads TGCGCCAGCAGCTTGGGTCCTAGCGGCAATGAGCAGTTCTTC.

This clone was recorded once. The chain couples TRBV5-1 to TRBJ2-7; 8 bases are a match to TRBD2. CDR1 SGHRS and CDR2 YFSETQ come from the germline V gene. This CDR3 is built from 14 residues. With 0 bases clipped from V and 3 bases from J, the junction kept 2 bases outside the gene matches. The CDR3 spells CASSLEAGDYEQYF. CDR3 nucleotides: TGCGCCAGCAGCTTGGAAGCGGGGGACTACGAGCAGTACTTC.

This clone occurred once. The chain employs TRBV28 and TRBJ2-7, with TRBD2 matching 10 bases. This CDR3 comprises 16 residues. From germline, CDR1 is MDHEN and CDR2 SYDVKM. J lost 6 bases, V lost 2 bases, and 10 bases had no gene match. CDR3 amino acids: CASSLSASGSSSEQYF. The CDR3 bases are TGTGCCAGCAGTTTAAGCGCTAGCGGGAGTTCTTCCGAGCAGTACTTC.